These 22 T cell receptor beta chains came from one sample sequenced in a study of shared clonotypes between healthy human individuals. Sequencing used immunoSEQ multiplex PCR; TCRdb keeps in-frame clones, though not all of them. The sample has 850,000 to 1,200,000 clones, around 74% seen once; the top ten hold about 1.5%. Material: memory CD4+ T cells sorted from blood. Subset: CD45RA-negative fraction. Receptor source: a man between 18 and 29 years old in good health.

The chain links TRBV7-9 to TRBJ1-4; possibly TRBD1 for D (6 bases). The CDR3 loop spans 14 amino acids. CDR1 is SEHNR and CDR2 is FQNEAQ in the germline V gene (reference sequence). Trimming removed 6 bases at V and 7 bases at J, with 15 bases between. CDR3 nucleotides: TGTGCCAGCAGTTCGAGGGGGTACGGTGAAAAACTGTTTTTT. Residues: CASSSRGYGEKLFF.

This chain uses TRBV5-1 with TRBJ2-3, with 8 positions matching TRBD2. The V gene's germline CDR1 is SGHRS and CDR2 YFSETQ. This CDR3 has 17 residues. V was pared by 0 bases and J by 2 bases, with 8 bases of the junction left unmatched. Written as DNA, the CDR3 is TGCGCCAGCAGCTTGGGGGATACTAGCGGAATCACAGATACGCAGTATTTT. Protein product: CASSLGDTSGITDTQYF.

The chain links TRBV20-1 to TRBJ2-7; D unclear. Trimming took 5 bases from V and 2 from J, leaving 4 bases between them. The CDR3 consists of 10 residues. Germline CDR1 and CDR2: DFQATT and SNEGSKA (reference sequence). The CDR3 nucleotides are TGCAGTGCTCGAACCTACGAGCAGTACTTC. This encodes CSARTYEQYF.

Note on this clone: Other DNA sequences of this sample code for an identical CDR3. DNA of the CDR3: TGTGCCAGCTCACCCGGGACAGGGTACGAGCAGTACTTC. Protein product: CASSPGTGYEQYF. The rearrangement uses TRBV18 and TRBJ2-7; 9 bases agree with TRBD1. Looked up from germline, CDR1 is KGHSH and CDR2 is LQKENI. Trimming took 3 bases from V and 4 from J; bases not matched to a gene: 1. This CDR3 has 13 amino acids.

The chain has TRBV7-9 and TRBJ2-4, with TRBD1 as a possible D gene (6 bases). The CDR3 loop spans 14 amino acids. The ends were cut back, 3 bases at V and 8 bases at J, with 14 bases in the middle. The germline CDR1 and CDR2 sequences are SEHNR and FQNEAQ (reference sequence). The CDR3 nucleotides read TGTGCCAGCAGCTTGATAGGGGGAGAGGACATTCAGTACTTC. This sequence encodes CASSLIGGEDIQYF.

The chain employs TRBV4-2 and TRBJ1-1; unclear D gene. This CDR3 is built from 14 residues. In germline, CDR1 is LGHNA, CDR2 YNFKEQ. V was cut by 0 bases and J by 8 bases, with 13 bases left in between. The CDR3 region is CASSQDSHSGEAFF. The CDR3 region has the DNA TGTGCCAGCAGCCAAGATTCCCACAGCGGGGAAGCTTTCTTT.

V usage is TRBV29-1 and J usage is TRBJ2-1; the D is unclear. Trimming removed 2 bases at V and 8 bases at J, with 13 bases between. The CDR3 loop spans 13 amino acids. The germline V gene encodes CDR1 SQVTM and CDR2 ANQGSEA. The chain's CDR3 is CSVENLDLYEQFF. DNA of the CDR3: TGCAGCGTTGAAAACCTAGATTTGTATGAGCAGTTCTTC.

The J gene is TRBJ1-4, the V gene TRBV28; possibly TRBD1 for D (5 bases). CDR1 and CDR2 (germline): MDHEN, SYDVKM. V lost 5 bases to trimming and J lost 2 bases, with 12 bases between them. CDR3 length: 15 residues. Here the CDR3 reads CASSVPGRTNEKLFF. The DNA of the CDR3 is TGTGCCAGCAGTGTCCCAGGGAGGACTAATGAAAAACTGTTTTTT.

The rearrangement links TRBV11-2 to TRBJ2-2; no clear D. Trimming took 1 base from V and 0 from J, leaving 9 bases between them. The CDR3 consists of 16 residues. The germline CDR1 and CDR2 sequences are SGHAT and FQNNGV. This CDR3 reads CASSLVATANTGELFF. For the CDR3, the DNA is TGTGCCAGCAGCTTAGTGGCGACCGCGAACACCGGGGAGCTGTTTTTT.

This chain's CDR3 is CASRTRAGTPNNEQFF. Here the CDR3 DNA reads TGTGCCAGCAGGACGCGCGCCGGGACACCTAACAATGAGCAGTTCTTC. The chain recombines TRBV6-6 with TRBJ2-1; D is possibly TRBD1 (6 bases). Germline assignment: CDR1 MNHNY and CDR2 SVGAGI (reference sequence). The CDR3 covers 16 residues. Trimming removed 6 bases at V and 5 bases at J, with 20 bases between.

On this clone: The junction departs from germline at one end; a sequencing error may be responsible. The chain recombines TRBV6-6 with TRBJ2-7; no firm D call. The CDR3 is 13 residues long. In germline, CDR1 is MNHNY, CDR2 SVGAGI (reference sequence). DNA of the CDR3: TGTGCCAGCAGTTACTCGAGCCCTTACGGGCAGTACTTC. Protein sequence: CASSYSSPYGQYF.

CDR3 sequence (DNA): TGTGCCAGTAGTATGGGCGGGACAGGGGAGACTGAAGCTTTCTTT. Its translation: CASSMGGTGETEAFF. The chain is built from TRBV19 and TRBJ1-1; 10 nucleotides match TRBD1. The CDR3 has 15 residues. Looked up from germline, CDR1 is LNHDA and CDR2 is SQIVND (reference sequence). V lost 3 bases and J lost 5; bases outside the gene matches: 6.

As concerns this clone: Other DNA sequences in the sample encode the same CDR3. V gene TRBV5-6 combines with J gene TRBJ2-7; possibly TRBD2 for D (5 bases). V lost 0 bases and J 3 bases, leaving 10 bases between the germline ends. The CDR3 spans 14 residues. CDR1 is SGHDT, CDR2 YYEEEE, per germline. CDR3 DNA sequence: TGTGCCAGCAGCTTGGGAAGCGGAAGCTACGAGCAGTACTTC. This sequence encodes CASSLGSGSYEQYF.

This clone was detected a few times. V usage is TRBV6-6 and J usage is TRBJ1-1; unclear D gene. This CDR3 comprises 14 residues. Germline loops: CDR1 MNHNY, CDR2 SVGAGI (reference sequence). V was pared by 2 bases and J by 3 bases, with 10 bases between. The DNA for the CDR3 is TGTGCCAGCAGTTACGAATCGACTTACACTGAAGCTTTCTTT. The encoded protein is CASSYESTYTEAFF.

This clone was recorded only once. The V and J genes are TRBV10-3 and TRBJ2-5; D might be TRBD2 (6 bases). The J call may be faulty, since TRBJ2-7 better matches the DNA end. Per the germline V gene, CDR1 is ENHRY and CDR2 is SYGVKD. The CDR3 covers 11 residues. The CDR3 coding sequence is TGTGCCATCAGTCGGGGAGGCGAGCAGTACTTC. It codes for CAISRGGEQYF.

The gene calls are TRBV10-2 and TRBJ2-5; TRBD2 might be the D (5 bases). The V gene's germline CDR1 is WSHSY and CDR2 SAAADI. V gave up 5 bases and J gave up 5 bases, with 15 bases separating them. CDR3 size: 14 residues. CDR3 coding DNA: TGCGCCAGCAGTCCGCGGGCGGAGGCTGAGACCCAGTACTTC. It translates to CASSPRAEAETQYF.

The DNA for the CDR3 is TGTGCCACTTCCCTCCGGGACTTTAGCACAGATACGCAGTATTTT. This encodes CATSLRDFSTDTQYF. J is TRBJ2-3 and V is TRBV19; tentatively, D is TRBD2 (6 bases). This CDR3 is 15 amino acids long. Germline V lookup: CDR1 LNHDA, CDR2 SQIVND (reference sequence). V was pared by 10 bases and J by 0 bases, with 17 bases between. The complete variable domain, with remaining parts taken from reference TRBV19 and TRBJ2-3, reads DGGITQSPKYLFRKEGQNVTLSCEQNLNHDAMYWYRQDPGQGLRLIYYSQIVNDFQKGDIAEGYSVSREKKESFPLTVTSAQKNPTAFYLCATSLRDFSTDTQYFGPGTRLTVL.

A word on this clone: This CDR3 is also generated by other DNA sequences in the sample. The V and J genes are TRBV30 and TRBJ2-2, with D possibly being TRBD1 (5 bases). The CDR3 runs to 16 residues. Looked up from germline, CDR1 is GTSNPN and CDR2 is SVGIG (reference sequence). V lost 2 bases and J lost 1, with 14 bases in between. In DNA, the CDR3 is TGTGCCTGGAGTCCACGCGACAGAGGGAACACCGGGGAGCTGTTTTTT. This translates into CAWSPRDRGNTGELFF. Filled out from reference TRBV30 and TRBJ2-2, the complete variable domain reads SQTIHQWPATLVQPVGSPLSLECTVEGTSNPNLYWYRQAAGRGLQLLFYSVGIGQISSEVPQNLSASRPQDRQFILSSKKLLLSDSGFYLCAWSPRDRGNTGELFFGEGSRLTVL.

The chain recombines TRBV29-1 with TRBJ2-7, with a weak D call TRBD1 (11 bases). Germline CDR1 reads SQVTM; CDR2 reads ANQGSEA. There are 18 residues in the CDR3. V was clipped by 7 bases and J by 7 bases, with 35 bases between them. DNA for the CDR3: TGCAGCGCCGGGACAGGGGGTGGCCAGCTAGCGGGAGCGGGGGAGCAGTACTTC. Residues: CSAGTGGGQLAGAGEQYF.

J is TRBJ2-7 and V is TRBV19, with 9 bases matching TRBD1. CDR1 is LNHDA, CDR2 SQIVND, per germline (reference sequence). After removal of 5 bases from V and 6 bases from J, the junction contained 5 bases not matched to a gene. The CDR3 has 13 residues. CDR3 coding DNA: TGTGCCAGTAGTGCACAGGGGGCATCCGAGCAGTACTTC. Translation: CASSAQGASEQYF.

The chain links TRBV5-4 to TRBJ2-1, with D perhaps assigned TRBD1 or TRBD2 (5 bases each). V was cut by 3 bases and J by 5 bases, with 12 bases left in between. Germline CDR1 SGHNT, CDR2 YYREEE (reference sequence). There are 14 residues in the CDR3. The CDR3 reads CASSSPGPDNEQFF. The CDR3 region has the DNA TGTGCCAGCAGCTCGCCGGGACCAGACAATGAGCAGTTCTTC. Full variable domain (remainder filled in from reference TRBV5-4 and TRBJ2-1): ETGVTQSPTHLIKTRGQQVTLRCSSQSGHNTVSWYQQALGQGPQFIFQYYREEENGRGNFPPRFSGLQFPNYSSELNVNALELDDSALYLCASSSPGPDNEQFFGPGTRLTVL.

Only a few counts were recorded for this clone. The chain employs TRBV6-1 and TRBJ2-2; TRBD1 matches 9 bases. From germline, CDR1 is MNHNS and CDR2 SASEGT. Trimming at V came to 7 bases and at J to 4 bases, leaving 7 bases not matched to a gene. The CDR3 length is 15 residues. CDR3 nucleotide sequence: TGTGCCAGCATCCCGGGACAGGGCGGCACCGGGGAGCTGTTTTTT. This gives the protein CASIPGQGGTGELFF.